One and the same sample provided the 4 T cell receptor beta chains below, sequenced in a study of blood T cells in healthy people across ages. Combining a sample-barcoded 5' primer with a J-beta primer mix, a second PCR ran for about 7 to 11 cycles. MiXCR, applied by TCRdb to the 5' RACE reads, yields one record per CDR3 protein. The repertoire holds hundreds of thousands of distinct CDR3 sequences, with under 65% as singletons. The sequenced sample was blood. The receptors here all came from a man in his 60s in good health.

The chain carries TRBV21-1 and TRBJ2-4. Matching the DNA end better, TRBJ2-7 makes the J call doubtful. TRBV21-1 is a recognized pseudogene. The CDR3 length is 13 residues. The CDR3 region is CASSKGHTYEQYF. The CDR3 DNA is TGTGCCAGCAGCAAAGGGCATACCTACGAGCAGTACTTC.

The CDR3 here is CASTPGDYNEQFF. The CDR3, as DNA: TGTGCCAGCACACCCGGGGACTACAATGAGCAGTTCTTC. The chain carries TRBV2 and TRBJ2-1; D possibly corresponds to TRBD2 (5 bases). This CDR3 has 13 amino acids. V lost 7 bases to trimming and J lost 3 bases, with 10 bases between them. Germline loops: CDR1 SNHLY, CDR2 FYNNEI. Complete variable domain (other parts from reference TRBV2 and TRBJ2-1): EPEVTQTPSHQVTQMGQEVILRCVPISNHLYFYWYRQILGQKVEFLVSFYNNEISEKSEIFDDQFSVERPDGSNFTLKIRSTKLEDSAMYFCASTPGDYNEQFFGPGTRLTVL.

This clonotype was detected only once. V gene TRBV27 combines with J gene TRBJ2-3; 13 bases align to TRBD2. This CDR3 is 18 amino acids long. Germline CDR1 is MNHEY and CDR2 is SMNVEV (reference sequence). The trim removed 2 bases at V and 0 bases at J, leaving 5 bases unmatched. CDR3 in amino acids: CASSLGGGLAGSTDTQYF. The CDR3 coding sequence is TGTGCCAGCAGTTTAGGGGGGGGACTAGCGGGGAGCACAGATACGCAGTATTTT.

The V call is TRBV20-1, the J call TRBJ2-1; D remains ambiguous. V was clipped by 0 bases and J by 4 bases, with 10 bases between them. The germline CDR1 and CDR2 sequences are DFQATT and SNEGSKA (reference sequence). The CDR3 is made up of 14 amino acids. This chain's CDR3 is CSARDPLWYNEQFF. As DNA, the CDR3 is TGCAGTGCTAGAGATCCCCTCTGGTACAATGAGCAGTTCTTC.